The clone carrying this T cell receptor beta chain was counted once. The CDR3 spans 16 residues. Trimming stripped 3 bases from V and 0 bases from J, with 12 bases between. CDR1 is MNHEY, CDR2 SVGAGI, per germline. Original processing methods: Amplifying reference gene primers gave estimates of nucleated cell counts. The method was immunoSEQ multiplex PCR; TCRdb's version includes in-frame clones alone and lacks a portion of them. The D gene and trimming were derived from the DNA, and the V and J assignments and clone size from that table. The sample lists some 200,000 clones, approximately 87% seen once, with over 3.5% in the top ten. The source of the sample is a study of blood T cell repertoires in COVID-19. As for the study in general: Collection of acute and convalescent COVID-19 samples took place in the United States, Italy and Spain. PBMCs, B-cell-depleted T cells, or T cells were the source of the cDNA or gDNA that made up the material.

The V gene is TRBV6-5, the J gene TRBJ2-1; D call uncertain. The clonotype originates from a man between 18 and 35 years old with active or convalescent COVID-19. Sequenced sample: peripheral blood. CDR3 protein: CASSYSALSSYNEQFF. CDR3 bases: TGTGCCAGCAGTTATTCCGCTCTTAGCTCCTACAATGAGCAGTTCTTC.